This T cell receptor beta chain is drawn from a study of T-cell memory formation after mild COVID-19. Constant-segment primers served in 5'RACE that generated TCR alpha and TCR beta cDNA libraries bearing sample barcodes and UMIs. TCRdb re-called the 5' RACE reads with MiXCR, one entry per CDR3 protein. The data hold about 190,000 distinct CDR3 sequences, with 8% to 11% observed a single time. The CDR3 extends over 11 amino acids. Trimming removed 7 bases at V and 5 bases at J, with 8 bases between. This TCR was recovered from a young man who had mild COVID-19 (a few samples of this study predate the infection). Cell type and time point are not known. Sequences were obtained from PBMCs or a T cell subset sorted from them (not recorded which). V gene TRBV12-3 or TRBV12-4 combines with J gene TRBJ1-2; D possibly corresponds to TRBD1 (5 bases). The CDR3 nucleotides are TGTGCCAGCACCTCAGGGTATGGCTACACCTTC. Translating it yields CASTSGYGYTF.